The next 5 T cell receptor beta chains were all read from a single sample in a study of blood T cell repertoires in COVID-19. TCRdb's copy holds only in-frame clones and misses some; the assay was immunoSEQ multiplex PCR. The repertoire holds 250,000 to 300,000 clones, with 75% to 90% as singletons. Material: peripheral blood. The receptors were sampled from a woman in her 70s with COVID-19, enrolled during active disease.

The rearrangement links TRBV19 to TRBJ2-4; 7 nucleotides match TRBD1. The CDR3 loop spans 14 amino acids. The germline V gene has CDR1 LNHDA and CDR2 SQIVND (reference sequence). Trimming cost V 6 bases and J 5 bases; bases outside gene matches: 7. The DNA of the CDR3 is TGTGCCAGTAGCCCCAGACAGGGTGAAAACATTCAGTACTTC. Translated: CASSPRQGENIQYF.

V gene TRBV10-2 combines with J gene TRBJ2-5; 10 bases align to TRBD2. The junction had 5 bases not matched to a gene; V was cut back by 6 bases and J by 4 bases. Per the germline V gene, CDR1 is WSHSY and CDR2 is SAAADI. CDR3 length: 14 amino acids. CDR3 DNA sequence: TGCGCCAGCAGGGCTAGCGGGAGTACAGAGACCCAGTACTTC. Its protein product is CASRASGSTETQYF.

The chain is built from TRBV4-2 and TRBJ1-4, with D possibly being TRBD1 (6 bases). V gave up 5 bases and J gave up 6 bases, with 16 bases separating them. Germline V lookup: CDR1 LGHNA, CDR2 YNFKEQ. The CDR3 is made up of 15 amino acids. Here the CDR3 reads CASSIQGRIDEKLFF. CDR3 nucleotides: TGTGCCAGCAGCATTCAGGGGCGTATAGATGAAAAACTGTTTTTT.

The count of this clone is one. This chain connects TRBV11-3 to TRBJ2-5; the match to TRBD2 covers 8 bases. The CDR3 sequence is 16 residues long. Per the germline V gene, CDR1 is SGHNT and CDR2 is YENEEA. The ends lost 3 bases at V and 1 base at J; junction bases unmatched: 7. The CDR3 bases are TGTGCCAGCAGCTTTCCCGGGACTAGTGGCCAAGAGACCCAGTACTTC. It is translated as CASSFPGTSGQETQYF.

The chain combines TRBV28 with TRBJ1-2; the D is unclear. This CDR3 is 13 amino acids long. Per the germline V gene, CDR1 is MDHEN and CDR2 is SYDVKM. Trimming stripped 6 bases from V and 1 base from J, with 9 bases between. CDR3 sequence reads: CASRVADNYGYTF. The CDR3 DNA sequence: TGTGCCAGCAGGGTGGCGGATAACTATGGCTACACCTTC.